This passage covers 17 T cell receptor beta chains from one sample sequenced in a study of T cells in Graves' hyperthyroidism and ophthalmopathy. The CDR3 regions of TCR beta were amplified from RNA transcripts. The HTBI primer set was used in a first-round RT-PCR of the TCR CDR3. TCRdb passed the multiplex PCR reads through MiXCR, listing each CDR3 protein once. The profile shows roughly 360,000 distinct CDR3 sequences, approximately 13% of them singletons. Sequences were obtained from blood. These receptor sequences come from a young man with Graves' hyperthyroidism that later progressed to Graves' ophthalmopathy.

This clonotype was seen ten or more times. The V gene is TRBV5-1, the J gene TRBJ1-1, with TRBD1 matching over 8 bases. The CDR3 is 15 amino acids. Germline lookup yields CDR1 SGHRS and CDR2 YFSETQ. J lost 5 bases, V lost 4 bases, and 10 bases had no gene match. The CDR3 nucleotides read TGCGCCAGCAGCCCATATGGACAGGGTGAAACTGAAGCTTTCTTT. This sequence encodes CASSPYGQGETEAFF. Filled out from reference TRBV5-1 and TRBJ1-1, the complete variable domain reads KAGVTQTPRYLIKTRGQQVTLSCSPISGHRSVSWYQQTPGQGLQFLFEYFSETQRNKGNFPGRFSGRQFSNSRSEMNVSTLELGDSALYLCASSPYGQGETEAFFGQGTRLTVV.

This clonotype has just a few counts. This rearrangement joins TRBV20-1 to TRBJ2-7; D uncertain. Germline loops: CDR1 DFQATT, CDR2 SNEGSKA (reference sequence). The CDR3 consists of 12 residues. V was trimmed by 5 bases and J by 0 bases, leaving 8 bases between them. The CDR3 region is CSASTFSYEQYF. DNA of the CDR3: TGCAGTGCTTCTACTTTCTCCTACGAGCAGTACTTC.

This clonotype came up many times. This chain uses TRBV20-1 with TRBJ2-1, with a possible D match to TRBD2 (6 bases). Trimming cost V 3 bases and J 7 bases, with 16 bases left between them. Germline CDR1 DFQATT, CDR2 SNEGSKA (reference sequence). This CDR3 has 14 amino acids. This CDR3 reads CSASSGGLGNEQFF. CDR3 in DNA: TGCAGTGCTAGCAGTGGGGGGTTGGGAAATGAGCAGTTCTTC.

The table lists this clonotype with a few counts. The CDR3 DNA is TGTGCCAGCAGTTTCCCGTCCAGGGGGCAGACTGAAGCTTTCTTT. Translated, it gives CASSFPSRGQTEAFF. V gene TRBV28 combines with J gene TRBJ1-1; 8 positions match TRBD1. This CDR3 spans 15 amino acids. Germline V gene data show CDR1 as MDHEN and CDR2 as SYDVKM. After removal of 3 bases from V and 5 bases from J, the junction contained 8 bases not matched to a gene.

This clonotype turned up a few times. The chain carries TRBV3-1 and TRBJ1-2; 8 nucleotides line up with TRBD1. Germline V CDR1 and CDR2: LGHDT, YNNKEL (reference sequence). CDR3 length: 17 residues. The V and J ends lost 0 bases and 4 bases, in that order; junction bases with no gene match: 10. The CDR3 DNA sequence: TGTGCCAGCAGCCAAGATTCGGGGCAGGGGGCAATCTATGGCTACACCTTC. Its protein is CASSQDSGQGAIYGYTF.

This clonotype has a handful of counts. The chain employs TRBV27 and TRBJ2-1; 9 bases align to TRBD1. Germline values: CDR1 MNHEY, CDR2 SMNVEV (reference sequence). V trimming: 4 bases; J trimming: 5 bases; junction bases outside the gene matches: 9. The CDR3 totals 16 residues. This CDR3 is CASSSYTGTGNNEQFF. The CDR3 bases are TGTGCCAGCAGTTCTTACACCGGGACAGGGAACAATGAGCAGTTCTTC.

The J gene is TRBJ1-5, the V gene TRBV2; 7 bases line up with TRBD1. This CDR3 is built from 15 residues. J lost 6 bases, V lost 1 base, and 6 bases had no gene match. The germline CDR1 and CDR2 sequences are SNHLY and FYNNEI. The CDR3 spells CASSEGQGFGQPQHF. The CDR3 region has the DNA TGTGCCAGCAGTGAAGGACAGGGATTCGGTCAGCCCCAGCATTTT. Variable domain in full (rest from reference TRBV2 and TRBJ1-5): EPEVTQTPSHQVTQMGQEVILRCVPISNHLYFYWYRQILGQKVEFLVSFYNNEISEKSEIFDDQFSVERPDGSNFTLKIRSTKLEDSAMYFCASSEGQGFGQPQHFGDGTRLSIL.

This clonotype was seen at least ten times. This chain uses TRBV7-9 with TRBJ2-1, with 7 bases matching TRBD2. The CDR3 is 15 amino acids. V dropped 5 bases and J dropped 4; count of bases not matched to a gene: 8. Germline V gives CDR1 SEHNR, CDR2 FQNEAQ (reference sequence). The CDR3 sequence is CASSRRLAVYNEQFF. Here the CDR3 DNA reads TGTGCCAGCAGCCGGCGGCTAGCGGTATACAATGAGCAGTTCTTC.

This clonotype occurred a few times. V is TRBV6-2 or TRBV6-3 and J is TRBJ2-7, with 8 bases identical to TRBD1. After removal of 5 bases from V and 4 bases from J, the junction contained 13 bases not matched to a gene. In germline, CDR1 is MNHEY, CDR2 SVGEGT. The CDR3 runs to 16 residues. The CDR3 coding sequence is TGTGCCAGCAGTACACACCGGGACAGGACCCCATACGAGCAGTACTTC. Amino acid sequence: CASSTHRDRTPYEQYF.

A few counts support this clonotype. This chain links TRBV9 with TRBJ1-2, with 10 bases aligning to TRBD1. CDR1 and CDR2 (germline): SGDLS, YYNGEE. The CDR3 runs to 14 residues. V shed 3 bases and J 2 bases; nucleotides not matched to a gene: 1. The DNA of the CDR3 is TGTGCCAGCAGCGGGGACAGGGGCAACTATGGCTACACCTTC. It codes for CASSGDRGNYGYTF.

This clonotype was detected ten times or more. The rearrangement uses TRBV20-1 and TRBJ1-1, with 7 bases fitting TRBD1. This CDR3 spans 12 amino acids. V gave up 4 bases and J gave up 11 bases; unmatched junction bases: 10. Germline V lookup: CDR1 DFQATT, CDR2 SNEGSKA (reference sequence). The DNA of the CDR3 is TGCAGTGCTACCCCGACAGGGCGTCGTGCTTTCTTT. Its translation is CSATPTGRRAFF.

This clonotype has ten or more counts. The J gene is TRBJ2-1, the V gene TRBV27, with 9 positions matching TRBD2. Germline CDR1 reads MNHEY; CDR2 reads SMNVEV (reference sequence). The CDR3 spans 16 residues. Trimming removed 7 bases from V and 5 bases from J; junction bases left unmatched: 12. The CDR3 nucleotides read TGTGCCAGCACCTTTTTGAGGCGGGGGGGCGACAATGAGCAGTTCTTC. Encoded protein: CASTFLRRGGDNEQFF.

Comment on this clonotype: A much larger clonotype is one base distant, so this may be a read error. The chain is built from TRBV7-8 and TRBJ2-1, with TRBD1 identical over 10 bases. The J call is in doubt because the DNA end fits TRBJ2-7 better. The CDR3 has 17 amino acids. From germline, CDR1 is SGHVS and CDR2 FQNEAQ. CDR3 in DNA: TGTGCCAGCAGCTCCGACAGGGGGCTCGCGATGTACAATGAGCAGTACTTC. Its protein is CASSSDRGLAMYNEQYF.

This clonotype showed up many times. The chain uses TRBV9 and TRBJ1-1, with TRBD1 identical over 7 bases. The germline CDR1 and CDR2 sequences are SGDLS and YYNGEE. Trimming removed 4 bases from V and 3 bases from J; junction bases left unmatched: 3. The CDR3 runs to 13 residues. The chain's CDR3 is CASSIQGDTEAFF. The CDR3 DNA reads as TGTGCCAGCAGCATTCAGGGGGACACTGAAGCTTTCTTT.

The table lists this clonotype with a few counts. This chain connects TRBV6-2 or TRBV6-3 to TRBJ2-1; 14 bases match TRBD2. The J segment lost 7 bases and the V segment lost 7 bases, leaving 6 bases of the junction unmatched. Germline-derived CDR1 and CDR2 are MNHEY and SVGEGT. CDR3 length: 15 amino acids. CDR3: CASTRLAGGPNEQFF. CDR3 sequence (DNA): TGTGCCAGCACCAGACTAGCGGGGGGGCCTAATGAGCAGTTCTTC.

This clonotype was seen at least ten times. The genes are TRBV28 and TRBJ1-4; D is perhaps TRBD1 (5 bases). V was trimmed by 5 bases and J by 7 bases, leaving 14 bases between them. The CDR3 totals 14 residues. The germline V gene encodes CDR1 MDHEN and CDR2 SYDVKM. CDR3 nucleotide sequence: TGTGCCAGCAGTCTACAGGCAGGGCGTGAAAAACTGTTTTTT. It is translated as CASSLQAGREKLFF.

This clonotype was counted only a few times. This rearrangement joins TRBV12-3 or TRBV12-4 to TRBJ2-1, with D unresolved. The V gene lost 5 bases and the J gene lost 15 bases, with 14 bases spanning the gap. The CDR3 has 11 amino acids. CDR3: CASSQLYGLFF. The CDR3 region has the DNA TGTGCCAGCAGTCAATTGTATGGCCTGTTCTTC.